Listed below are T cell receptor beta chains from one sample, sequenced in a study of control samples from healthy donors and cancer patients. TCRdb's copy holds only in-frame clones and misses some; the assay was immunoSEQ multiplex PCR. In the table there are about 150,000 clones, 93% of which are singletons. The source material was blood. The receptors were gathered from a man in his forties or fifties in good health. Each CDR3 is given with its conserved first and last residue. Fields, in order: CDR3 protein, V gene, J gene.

CDR3aa: CASSQGQGFNEKLFF; v_gene: TRBV4-1; j_gene: TRBJ1-4
CDR3aa: CASSLARGTDTQYF; v_gene: TRBV5-1; j_gene: TRBJ2-3
CDR3aa: CASSLTGRDSPLHF; v_gene: TRBV27; j_gene: TRBJ1-6
CDR3aa: CASSLGPWVNEKLFF; v_gene: TRBV13; j_gene: TRBJ1-4
CDR3aa: CASSHPTNTGELFF; v_gene: TRBV4-1; j_gene: TRBJ2-2
CDR3aa: CASSPGTGINTGELFF; v_gene: TRBV9; j_gene: TRBJ2-2
CDR3aa: CASSLGPGLANEQYF; v_gene: TRBV7-2; j_gene: TRBJ2-7
CDR3aa: CASSFWDRVVEKLFF; v_gene: TRBV28; j_gene: TRBJ1-4
CDR3aa: CASSKSGGPQHF; v_gene: TRBV28; j_gene: TRBJ1-5
CDR3aa: CASRTGRANTGELFF; v_gene: TRBV6-6; j_gene: TRBJ2-2
CDR3aa: CASSDRGYEQYF; v_gene: TRBV6-1; j_gene: TRBJ2-7
CDR3aa: CATDGGSYEQYF; v_gene: TRBV10-3; j_gene: TRBJ2-7
CDR3aa: CASSLGLRETQYF; v_gene: TRBV4-1; j_gene: TRBJ2-5